Given below is one T cell receptor beta chain in context. The CDR3 has 15 amino acids. Germline CDR1 SGHVS, CDR2 FQNEAQ. The V segment lost 5 bases and the J segment 2 bases; nucleotides outside the gene matches: 2. The data were produced by immunoSEQ multiplex PCR, yet TCRdb's version contains in-frame clones alone and is incomplete. The sample records some 180,000 clones, approximately 80% being singletons. This entry belongs to a study of blood T cell repertoires in COVID-19. The V and J genes are TRBV7-8 and TRBJ2-1; 11 bases agree with TRBD2. This receptor was obtained from a man in his 60s who had been exposed to COVID-19. Sequenced input: PBMCs or T cells enriched from blood (not recorded which). CDR3 DNA: TGTGCCAGCAGCGCGACTAGCGGGACCTACAATGAGCAGTTCTTC. Encoded protein: CASSATSGTYNEQFF.